The subject of this entry is one TCR beta chain. Its antigen is unidentified. This CDR3 contains 15 residues. V shed 1 base and J shed 2 bases, with 8 bases lying between them. Germline V gene lookup returns CDR1 LGHNA and CDR2 YNFKEQ. This sample stems from a study of T cell responses to AZD1222 COVID-19 vaccine. Study in general: Some second doses came at about 4 weeks and others at about 12 weeks; these were pooled. Study outcomes and limitations: Donors were mostly white British, more females; clonal diversity possibly underestimated. Unmutated variant regions are reportedly targeted by nearly half of spike-specific TCRs.

Profiled with immunoSEQ multiplex PCR; TCRdb holds only in-frame clones, not every one. The sample has tens of thousands of clones; around nine tenths are singletons. This receptor was identified in an adult in good health. The V call is TRBV4-2, the J call TRBJ2-2; weak D call: TRBD2 (5 bases). The material sequenced was peripheral blood, taken on day 0 of AZD1222 vaccination. The chain's CDR3 is CASSQGLANTGELFF. For the CDR3, the DNA is TGTGCCAGCAGCCAAGGGCTAGCCAACACCGGGGAGCTGTTTTTT.